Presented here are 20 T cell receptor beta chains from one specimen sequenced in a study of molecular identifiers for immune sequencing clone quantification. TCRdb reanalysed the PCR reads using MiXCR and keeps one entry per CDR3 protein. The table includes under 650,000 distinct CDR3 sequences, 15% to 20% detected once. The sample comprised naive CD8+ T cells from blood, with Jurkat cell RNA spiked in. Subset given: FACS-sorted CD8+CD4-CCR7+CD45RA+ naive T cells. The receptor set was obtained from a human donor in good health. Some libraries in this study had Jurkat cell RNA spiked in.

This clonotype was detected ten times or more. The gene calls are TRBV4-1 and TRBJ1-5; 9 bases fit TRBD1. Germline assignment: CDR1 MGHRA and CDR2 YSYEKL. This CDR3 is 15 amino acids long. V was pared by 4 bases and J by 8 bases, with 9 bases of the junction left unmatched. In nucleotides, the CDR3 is TGCGCCAGCAGCCCACAGGGGGCGGAAATGGAGCCCCAGCATTTT. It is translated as CASSPQGAEMEPQHF.

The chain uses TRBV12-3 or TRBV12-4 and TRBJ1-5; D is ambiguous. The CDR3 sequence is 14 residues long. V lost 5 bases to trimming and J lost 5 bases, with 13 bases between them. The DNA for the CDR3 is TGTGCCAGCAGTCCGGGAGGTCACCATCAGCCCCAGCATTTT. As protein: CASSPGGHHQPQHF.

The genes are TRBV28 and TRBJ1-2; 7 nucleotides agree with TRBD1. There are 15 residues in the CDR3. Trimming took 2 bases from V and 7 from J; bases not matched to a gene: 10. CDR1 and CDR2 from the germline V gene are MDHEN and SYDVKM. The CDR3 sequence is CASSLIGGQRGGYTF. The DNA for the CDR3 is TGTGCCAGCAGTTTAATAGGGGGCCAGAGAGGTGGCTACACCTTC.

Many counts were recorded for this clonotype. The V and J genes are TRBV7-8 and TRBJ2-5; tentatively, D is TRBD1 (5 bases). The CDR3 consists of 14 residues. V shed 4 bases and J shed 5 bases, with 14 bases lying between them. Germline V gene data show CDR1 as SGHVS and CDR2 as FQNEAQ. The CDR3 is CASSSSGSWETQYF. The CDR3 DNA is TGTGCCAGCAGCTCCTCAGGGTCGTGGGAGACCCAGTACTTC.

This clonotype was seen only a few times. The CDR3 DNA is TGTGCCAGCAGCTTGGGGGCTGTCTTAGCTAACTATGGCTACACCTTC. Encoded protein: CASSLGAVLANYGYTF. This rearrangement joins TRBV7-2 to TRBJ1-2, with a weak D call TRBD1 (6 bases). V lost 3 bases and J lost 0, with 14 bases in between. This CDR3 spans 16 amino acids. CDR1 and CDR2 from the germline V gene are SGHTA and FQGNSA.

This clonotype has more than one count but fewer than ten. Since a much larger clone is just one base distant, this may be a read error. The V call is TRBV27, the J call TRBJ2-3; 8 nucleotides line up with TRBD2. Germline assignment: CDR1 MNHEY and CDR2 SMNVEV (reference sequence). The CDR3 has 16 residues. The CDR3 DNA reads TGTGCCAGCCAGAGTGGTGGGCTAGCGGGTTTAGATACGCGGTATTTT. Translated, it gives CASQSGGLAGLDTRYF.

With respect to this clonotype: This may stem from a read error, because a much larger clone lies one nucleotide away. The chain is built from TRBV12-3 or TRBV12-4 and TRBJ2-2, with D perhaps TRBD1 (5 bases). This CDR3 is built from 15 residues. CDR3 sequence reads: CASSLEGSDTRELFF. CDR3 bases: TGTGCCAGCAGTTTAGAAGGGTCGGACACCCGGGAGCTGTTTTTT.

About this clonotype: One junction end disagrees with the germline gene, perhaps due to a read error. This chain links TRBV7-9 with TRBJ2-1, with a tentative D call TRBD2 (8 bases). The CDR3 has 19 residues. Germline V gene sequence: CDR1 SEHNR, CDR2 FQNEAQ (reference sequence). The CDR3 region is CASSLSGDSLVYPYDEQFF. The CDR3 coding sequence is TGTGCCAGCAGCCTTAGCGGGGACAGCTTAGTGTACCCCTACGATGAGCAGTTCTTC.

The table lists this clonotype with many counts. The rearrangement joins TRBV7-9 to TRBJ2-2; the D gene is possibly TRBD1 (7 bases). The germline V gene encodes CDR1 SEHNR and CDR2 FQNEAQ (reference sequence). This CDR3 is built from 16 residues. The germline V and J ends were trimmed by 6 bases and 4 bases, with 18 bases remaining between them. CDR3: CASSNTGAGTTGELFF. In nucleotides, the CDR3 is TGTGCCAGCAGTAACACAGGGGCGGGGACCACCGGGGAGCTGTTTTTT.

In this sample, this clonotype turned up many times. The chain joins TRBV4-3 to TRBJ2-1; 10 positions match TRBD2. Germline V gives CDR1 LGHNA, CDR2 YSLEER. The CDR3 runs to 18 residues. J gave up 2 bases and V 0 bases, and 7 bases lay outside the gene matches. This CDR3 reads CASSQDSASGRTYNEQFF. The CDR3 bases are TGCGCCAGCAGCCAAGACTCGGCTAGCGGGAGAACCTACAATGAGCAGTTCTTC.

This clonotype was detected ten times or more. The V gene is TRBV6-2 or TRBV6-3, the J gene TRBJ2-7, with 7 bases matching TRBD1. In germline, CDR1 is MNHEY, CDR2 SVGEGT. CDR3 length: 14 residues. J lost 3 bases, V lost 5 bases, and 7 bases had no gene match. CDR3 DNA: TGTGCCAGCAGTCCACTGACAGGGAACTACGAGCAGTACTTC. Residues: CASSPLTGNYEQYF.

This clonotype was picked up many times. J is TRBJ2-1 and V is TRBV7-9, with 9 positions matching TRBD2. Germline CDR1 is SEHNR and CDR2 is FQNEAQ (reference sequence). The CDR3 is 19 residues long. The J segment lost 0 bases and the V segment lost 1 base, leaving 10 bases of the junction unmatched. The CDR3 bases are TGTGCCAGCAGCTTAGGGGTTCGCGGGAGGGCTGACTCCTACAATGAGCAGTTCTTC. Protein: CASSLGVRGRADSYNEQFF.

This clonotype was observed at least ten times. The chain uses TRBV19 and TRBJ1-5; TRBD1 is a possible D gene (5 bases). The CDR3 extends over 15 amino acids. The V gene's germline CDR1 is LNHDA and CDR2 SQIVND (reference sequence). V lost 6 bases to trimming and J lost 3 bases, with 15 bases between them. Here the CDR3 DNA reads TGTGCCAGTAGGGGCGGGGCGGGGTACAATCAGCCCCAGCATTTT. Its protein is CASRGGAGYNQPQHF.

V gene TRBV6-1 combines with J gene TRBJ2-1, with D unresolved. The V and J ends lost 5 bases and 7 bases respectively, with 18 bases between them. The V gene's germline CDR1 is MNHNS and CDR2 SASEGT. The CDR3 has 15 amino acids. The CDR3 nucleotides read TGTGCCAGCAGTCCCCCAGTTATCGTACTAAATGAGCAGTTCTTC. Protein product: CASSPPVIVLNEQFF.

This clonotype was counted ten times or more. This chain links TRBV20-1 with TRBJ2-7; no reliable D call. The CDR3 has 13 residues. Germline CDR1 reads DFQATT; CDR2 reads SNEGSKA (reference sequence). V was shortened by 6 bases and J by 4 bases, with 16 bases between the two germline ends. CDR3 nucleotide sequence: TGCAGTGCCGAGGCACTTTTTTCTTACGAGCAGTACTTC. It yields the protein CSAEALFSYEQYF.

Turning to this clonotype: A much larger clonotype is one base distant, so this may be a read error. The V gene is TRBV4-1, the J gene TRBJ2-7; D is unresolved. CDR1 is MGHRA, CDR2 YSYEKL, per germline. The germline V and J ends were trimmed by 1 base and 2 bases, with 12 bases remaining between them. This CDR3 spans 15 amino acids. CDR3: CASSQVDRGAYEQYF. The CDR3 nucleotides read TGCGCCAGCAGCCAAGTTGACCGAGGTGCCTACGAGCAGTACTTC.

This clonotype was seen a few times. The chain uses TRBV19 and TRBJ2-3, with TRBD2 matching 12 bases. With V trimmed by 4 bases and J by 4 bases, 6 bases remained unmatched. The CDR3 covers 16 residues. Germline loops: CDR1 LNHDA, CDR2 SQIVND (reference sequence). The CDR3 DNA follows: TGTGCCAGTAGTACCCAGACTAGCGGGGGATCAGATACGCAGTATTTT. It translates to CASSTQTSGGSDTQYF.

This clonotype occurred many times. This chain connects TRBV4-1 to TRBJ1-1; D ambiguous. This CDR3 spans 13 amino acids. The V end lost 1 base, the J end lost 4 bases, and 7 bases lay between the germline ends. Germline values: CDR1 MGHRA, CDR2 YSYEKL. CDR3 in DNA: TGCGCCAGCAGCCAAGGGGAGACCACTGAAGCTTTCTTT. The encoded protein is CASSQGETTEAFF.

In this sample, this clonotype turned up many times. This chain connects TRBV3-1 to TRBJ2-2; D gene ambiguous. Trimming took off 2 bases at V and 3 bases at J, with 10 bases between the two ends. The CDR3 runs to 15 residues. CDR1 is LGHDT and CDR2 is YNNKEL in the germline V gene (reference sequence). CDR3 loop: CASSQRPEHTGELFF. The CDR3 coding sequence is TGTGCCAGCAGCCAACGCCCTGAACACACCGGGGAGCTGTTTTTT. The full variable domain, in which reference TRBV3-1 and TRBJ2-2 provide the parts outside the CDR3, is DTAVSQTPKYLVTQMGNDKSIKCEQNLGHDTMYWYKQDSKKFLKIMFSYNNKELIINETVPNRFSPKSPDKAHLNLHINSLELGDSAVYFCASSQRPEHTGELFFGEGSRLTVL.

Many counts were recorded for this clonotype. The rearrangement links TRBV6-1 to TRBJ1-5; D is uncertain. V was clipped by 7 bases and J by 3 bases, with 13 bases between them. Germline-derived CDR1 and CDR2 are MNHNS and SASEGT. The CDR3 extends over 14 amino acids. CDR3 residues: CASIQDSYNQPQHF. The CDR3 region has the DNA TGTGCCAGCATACAAGACTCGTACAATCAGCCCCAGCATTTT.